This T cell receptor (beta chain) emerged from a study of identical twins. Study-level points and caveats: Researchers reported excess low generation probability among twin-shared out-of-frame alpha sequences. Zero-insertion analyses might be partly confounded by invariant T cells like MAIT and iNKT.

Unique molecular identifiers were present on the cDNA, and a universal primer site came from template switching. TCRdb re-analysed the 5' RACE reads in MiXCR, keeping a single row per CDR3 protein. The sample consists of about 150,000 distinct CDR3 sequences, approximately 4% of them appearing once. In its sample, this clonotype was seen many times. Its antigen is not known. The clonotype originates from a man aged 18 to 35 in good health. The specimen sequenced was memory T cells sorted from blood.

This CDR3 reads CASSYSIRLGTGELFF. The CDR3 DNA reads TGTGCCAGCAGTTACTCGATTCGGCTGGGGACCGGGGAGCTGTTTTTT. The chain couples TRBV6-5 to TRBJ2-2, with D unresolved. CDR3 length: 16 residues. Germline CDR1 is MNHEY and CDR2 is SVGAGI. V was clipped by 0 bases and J by 5 bases, with 13 bases between them.